This TCR beta chain was captured in a study of cytomegalovirus exposure and HLA in healthy donors. The CDR3 has 12 amino acids. Germline V gene data show CDR1 as MNHEY and CDR2 as SMNVEV (reference sequence). Trimming took 4 bases from V and 6 from J, leaving 7 bases between them. This clone has only a few counts. Its antigen is undetermined. Study results and limitations: Later analysis associated a missense DCLRE1C variant with TCR beta V- and J-gene trimming. Prior analysis indicated that the majority of TCR beta V segments exhibited productivity approximately 90% or approximately 30% of the time. Some TCR beta chains (roughly 150 of them) were listed as cytomegalovirus-associated.

PCR primers comprised 60 Vbeta and 13 Jbeta primers. Only in-frame clones appear in the TCRdb table, and some are missing; sequencing was by immunoSEQ multiplex PCR. This table has roughly 100,000 clones, roughly 13% appearing once. This sequence was found in a man aged 35-49 years in good health and CMV-seropositive. The specimen sequenced was PBMCs. V and J are TRBV27 and TRBJ1-5, with D hard to call. CDR3 loop: CASSSGFQPQHF. CDR3 nucleotide sequence: TGTGCCAGCAGTTCGGGTTTTCAGCCCCAGCATTTT.